The rows below give T cell receptor beta chains drawn from one sample of a study of T cells in Graves' hyperthyroidism and ophthalmopathy. TCRdb used MiXCR to reprocess the multiplex PCR reads, holding one entry per CDR3 protein. Seen here are about 380,000 distinct CDR3 sequences, around 18% observed once, and the top ten hold 40%. Sequenced input: blood. The receptors derive from a man aged 18 to 35 with Graves' ophthalmopathy. CDR3s include the opening cysteine and the closing phenylalanine or tryptophan. D genes are given only for firm matches. Clone size is given for some rows only: seen once, a few or many times, or a class if the clone is expanded.

J: TRBJ1-3; V: TRBV3-1; D: TRBD1; size: .; DNA: TGTGCCAGCAGCCCTCGCGAGGGACAGGGTAAATCCGGAAACACCATATATTTT; CDR3: CASSPREGQGKSGNTIYF
J: TRBJ1-3; V: TRBV10-2; D: .; size: .; DNA: TGCGCCAGCAGTGTCATTGCAGGGGCTGGAAACACCATATATTTT; CDR3: CASSVIAGAGNTIYF
J: TRBJ2-3; V: TRBV12-3/TRBV12-4; D: TRBD2; size: many; DNA: TGTGCCAGCAGTTGGGCTAGCGGGGGGGCCGAAGATACGCAGTATTTT; CDR3: CASSWASGGAEDTQYF
J: TRBJ2-5; V: TRBV9; D: .; size: .; DNA: TGTGCCAGCAGCGTAGAGGGGGGACTACAAGAGACCCAGTACTTC; CDR3: CASSVEGGLQETQYF
J: TRBJ2-7; V: TRBV3-1; D: .; size: few; DNA: TGTGCCAGCAGCCAAAGGACGTCCTACGAGCAGTACTTC; CDR3: CASSQRTSYEQYF
J: TRBJ1-1; V: TRBV2; D: .; size: many; DNA: TGTGCCAGCAGTGAAAGTCGGCACACGACCACTGAAGCTTTCTTT; CDR3: CASSESRHTTTEAFF
J: TRBJ2-3; V: TRBV6-1; D: .; size: .; DNA: TGTGCCAGCAGTGACTCACCTGCTGTGATTCCCCATACGCAGTATTTT; CDR3: CASSDSPAVIPHTQYF
J: TRBJ2-3; V: TRBV6-5; D: TRBD2; size: once; DNA: TGTGCCAGCAGTTACTCGGGCGGGGGTGCCACAGATACGCAGTATTTT; CDR3: CASSYSGGGATDTQYF
J: TRBJ2-7; V: TRBV14; D: .; size: few; DNA: TGTGCCAGCAGCCAAGCAGAGGGGTACGGCTCCTACGAGCAGTACTTC; CDR3: CASSQAEGYGSYEQYF
J: TRBJ2-7; V: TRBV27; D: .; size: .; DNA: TGTGCCAGCAGTTTAAGGCTAGCGAACTACGAGCAGTACTTC; CDR3: CASSLRLANYEQYF
J: TRBJ2-2; V: TRBV7-3; D: TRBD1; size: many; DNA: TGTGCCAGCAGCCCGCAAATGGGGACAGGGAACGCCGGGGAGCTGTTTTTT; CDR3: CASSPQMGTGNAGELFF
J: TRBJ2-5; V: TRBV27; D: TRBD2; size: many; DNA: TGTGCCAGCAGTTTATGGGGGACAGGACCCGGACTAGCGGAAGAGACCCAGTACTTC; CDR3: CASSLWGTGPGLAEETQYF
J: TRBJ2-5; V: TRBV29-1; D: TRBD2; size: many; DNA: TGCAGCGTAGCCCTTACGGGGGGGCCCACAGAGACCCAGTACTTC; CDR3: CSVALTGGPTETQYF
J: TRBJ2-1; V: TRBV6-1; D: .; size: .; DNA: TGTGCCAGCAGGACATGGGGGGGGGGGGGGGCTGGCAATGAGCAGTTCTTC; CDR3: CASRTWGGGGAGNEQFF
J: TRBJ2-7; V: TRBV12-3/TRBV12-4; D: .; size: many; DNA: TGTGCCAGCAGCCCAACCGGGACCCCCTACGAGCAGTACTTC; CDR3: CASSPTGTPYEQYF
J: TRBJ2-1; V: TRBV4-1; D: TRBD2; size: .; DNA: TGCGCCAGCAGCCAAGGCGGGGGACCCAACTACAATGAGCAGTTCTTC; CDR3: CASSQGGGPNYNEQFF
J: TRBJ2-5; V: TRBV6-5; D: .; size: few; DNA: TGTGCCAGCAGTTACACGGACGGGGAAGAGACCCAGTACTTC; CDR3: CASSYTDGEETQYF
J: TRBJ2-5; V: TRBV20-1; D: TRBD2; size: many; DNA: TGCAGTGCTACCGGGACTAGCGGGTTAGAGACCCAGTACTTC; CDR3: CSATGTSGLETQYF
J: TRBJ2-5; V: TRBV6-4; D: .; size: few; DNA: TGTGCCAGCAGTTACTCGAGGGGGTTACAGCAAGAGACCCAGTACTTC; CDR3: CASSYSRGLQQETQYF
J: TRBJ1-2; V: TRBV29-1; D: .; size: .; DNA: TGCAGCGTGATGTACGACAGATACTATGGCTACACCTTC; CDR3: CSVMYDRYYGYTF
J: TRBJ1-1; V: TRBV14; D: .; size: .; DNA: TGTGCCAGCAGCCAAGGGGGGTTAGGCACTGAAGCTTTCTTT; CDR3: CASSQGGLGTEAFF
J: TRBJ2-1; V: TRBV11-2; D: TRBD2; size: .; DNA: TGTGCCAGCAGCTCCATAGCGGGAGGGCTGGACAATGAGCAGTTCTTC; CDR3: CASSSIAGGLDNEQFF
J: TRBJ2-7; V: TRBV28; D: TRBD2; size: many; DNA: TGTGCCAGCAGTTCTGGAGCGGGGGGTAGCGAGCAGTACTTC; CDR3: CASSSGAGGSEQYF
J: TRBJ1-6; V: TRBV10-3; D: .; size: .; DNA: TGTGCCATCACCCGGGACCCCTCAGATAATTCACCCCTCCACTTT; CDR3: CAITRDPSDNSPLHF
J: TRBJ2-1; V: TRBV5-4; D: .; size: .; DNA: TGTGCCAGCAGCGTTGGGTACGGGGAATCCTACAATGAGCAGTTCTTC; CDR3: CASSVGYGESYNEQFF
J: TRBJ2-1; V: TRBV12-3/TRBV12-4; D: TRBD1; size: many; DNA: TGTGCCAGCAGCACAGGGGCATACAATGAGCAGTTCTTC; CDR3: CASSTGAYNEQFF
J: TRBJ2-2; V: TRBV12-3/TRBV12-4; D: .; size: many; DNA: TGTGCCAGCAGTTCGGGACTTAACACCGGGGAGCTGTTTTTT; CDR3: CASSSGLNTGELFF